Each of the 32 T cell receptor beta chains below was sequenced from the same sample in a study of shared clonotypes between healthy human individuals. The repertoire was sequenced with immunoSEQ multiplex PCR; TCRdb's copy has only in-frame clones and lacks some. The sample yields 330,000 or so clones, around four fifths seen once. Sequencing input: memory CD4+ T cells sorted from blood. The subset denotes: CD45RA-negative fraction. The receptors derive from a man aged 25-45 years in good health.

This clone was found a few times. Other DNA sequences in this sample translate to the same CDR3. The chain joins TRBV15 to TRBJ1-5; D remains unclear. Deletions cut 3 bases from V and 0 bases from J, with 6 bases between. The CDR3 spans 14 residues. Per the germline V gene, CDR1 is LNHNV and CDR2 is YYDKDF (reference sequence). CDR3 in DNA: TGTGCCACCAGCAGGGGCCGTAGCAATCAGCCCCAGCATTTT. This sequence encodes CATSRGRSNQPQHF.

J is TRBJ1-1 and V is TRBV4-3, with D unresolved. This CDR3 is built from 15 residues. Germline V gene lookup returns CDR1 LGHNA and CDR2 YSLEER. Between the trimmed V and J ends, which lost 4 bases and 1 base, there was a span of 13 bases. In DNA, the CDR3 is TGCGCCAGCAGCCTCGACGAGTCCGGGAACACTGAAGCTTTCTTT. Its protein is CASSLDESGNTEAFF.

The gene calls are TRBV19 and TRBJ2-6; D is perhaps TRBD2 (6 bases). This CDR3 spans 17 amino acids. V was cut by 9 bases and J by 2 bases, with 20 bases left in between. Germline V lookup: CDR1 LNHDA, CDR2 SQIVND (reference sequence). CDR3 coding DNA: TGTGCCAGCGATCATGGGGCTCTAGCGCCTGGGGCCAACGTCCTGACTTTC. Residues: CASDHGALAPGANVLTF.

V and J are TRBV5-4 and TRBJ1-2; tentatively, D is TRBD1 (6 bases). Germline V gives CDR1 SGHNT, CDR2 YYREEE (reference sequence). Trimming took 2 bases from V and 8 from J, leaving 16 bases between them. The CDR3 sequence is 14 residues long. DNA for the CDR3: TGTGCCAGCAGCTTTTGGGACACCCCCGGGGGCTACACCTTC. This translates into CASSFWDTPGGYTF.

This clone was picked up one time. The chain recombines TRBV18 with TRBJ2-2, with TRBD1 matching 9 bases. Germline V gene sequence: CDR1 KGHSH, CDR2 LQKENI. V trimming: 5 bases; J trimming: 3 bases; junction bases outside the gene matches: 7. CDR3 length: 16 amino acids. CDR3 sequence: CASSAGQGSHTGELFF. DNA for the CDR3: TGTGCCAGCTCAGCGGGACAGGGCTCGCACACCGGGGAGCTGTTTTTT.

This clone was detected only a few times. The chain combines TRBV6-1 with TRBJ1-1; D possibly corresponds to TRBD1 (5 bases). The length of the CDR3 is 16 residues. With 2 bases removed from V and 5 bases from J, the gap between germline ends came to 18 bases. Per the germline V gene, CDR1 is MNHNS and CDR2 is SASEGT. The CDR3 is CASSERWRTGGTEAFF. The CDR3 DNA reads as TGTGCCAGCAGTGAAAGGTGGAGGACGGGGGGAACTGAAGCTTTCTTT.

V and J are TRBV10-1 and TRBJ2-1; 9 bases line up with TRBD2. The CDR3 runs to 15 residues. With 4 bases clipped from V and 8 bases from J, the junction kept 9 bases outside the gene matches. The germline V gene encodes CDR1 WNHNN and CDR2 SYGVQD (reference sequence). CDR3 loop: CASSVSSGILDEQFF. As DNA, the CDR3 is TGCGCCAGCAGTGTCTCTAGCGGGATACTCGATGAGCAGTTCTTC.

The rearrangement links TRBV2 to TRBJ2-3; TRBD1 or TRBD2 may be the D gene (5 bases each). V gave up 8 bases and J gave up 10 bases, with 22 bases separating them. CDR3 length: 14 residues. Germline CDR1 is SNHLY and CDR2 is FYNNEI. CDR3 region: CASGIAQGSAAQYF. In DNA form, the CDR3 reads TGTGCCAGCGGGATAGCCCAGGGTTCAGCGGCGCAGTATTTT.

The chain's CDR3 is CSVDGPRGDTEAFF. As DNA, the CDR3 is TGCAGCGTTGACGGCCCACGGGGGGACACTGAAGCTTTCTTT. The chain recombines TRBV29-1 with TRBJ1-1, with D perhaps TRBD1 (5 bases). CDR1 SQVTM and CDR2 ANQGSEA come from the germline V gene. CDR3 length equals 14 residues. With 3 bases removed from V and 3 bases from J, the gap between germline ends came to 14 bases.

Concerning this clone itself: Other DNA sequences in the same sample also yield this CDR3. The V and J genes are TRBV27 and TRBJ1-5; 7 bases match TRBD1. Germline V CDR1 and CDR2: MNHEY, SMNVEV (reference sequence). With 3 bases clipped from V and 2 bases from J, the junction kept 4 bases outside the gene matches. This CDR3 contains 15 residues. DNA for the CDR3: TGTGCCAGCAGTTTGACAGGGAAGGGCAATCAGCCCCAGCATTTT. It is translated as CASSLTGKGNQPQHF.

The chain employs TRBV28 and TRBJ1-2, with 8 bases fitting TRBD1. J gave up 8 bases and V 6 bases, and 11 bases lay outside the gene matches. CDR3 length: 14 residues. Germline lookup yields CDR1 MDHEN and CDR2 SYDVKM. The CDR3 DNA reads as TGTGCCAGCAGCCTCCGAGGACAGGGCTGGGGCTACACCTTC. Protein product: CASSLRGQGWGYTF.

This chain connects TRBV6-1 to TRBJ1-1; D is ambiguous. The V end lost 4 bases, the J end lost 2 bases, and 20 bases lay between the germline ends. Germline CDR1 and CDR2: MNHNS and SASEGT. There are 17 residues in the CDR3. CDR3 loop: CASSGPPDRSLNTEAFF. As DNA, the CDR3 is TGTGCCAGCAGTGGCCCCCCGGACCGCTCTTTAAACACTGAAGCTTTCTTT.

This clone was recorded once. The junction and the germline gene differ at one end; a read error may be behind it. The chain links TRBV7-7 to TRBJ2-5; 11 nucleotides line up with TRBD2. This CDR3 comprises 14 residues. Looked up from germline, CDR1 is SSHAT and CDR2 is FNYEAQ (reference sequence). CDR3 residues: CASSLAGGAGAQYF. CDR3 sequence (DNA): TGTGCTAGCAGCTTAGCGGGAGGGGCGGGGGCCCAGTACTTC.

This chain links TRBV7-6 with TRBJ2-5; D unresolved. The germline V gene encodes CDR1 SGHVS and CDR2 FNYEAQ. The CDR3 spans 15 residues. Trimming cost V 5 bases and J 0 bases, with 13 bases left between them. As DNA, the CDR3 is TGTGCCAGCAGCAAAGAGGCCACCCACCAAGAGACCCAGTACTTC. Amino acids: CASSKEATHQETQYF.

The rearrangement joins TRBV5-1 to TRBJ2-3; TRBD2 agrees at 8 bases. The junction had 4 bases not matched to a gene; V was cut back by 4 bases and J by 3 bases. CDR3 length equals 14 residues. Germline assignment: CDR1 SGHRS and CDR2 YFSETQ. CDR3 nucleotide sequence: TGCGCCAGCAGCCCAGCGGGAGCAACAGATACGCAGTATTTT. It translates to CASSPAGATDTQYF.

This chain joins TRBV7-9 and TRBJ1-2, with D perhaps matching TRBD1 (5 bases). Germline V gene data show CDR1 as SEHNR and CDR2 as FQNEAQ (reference sequence). Trimming stripped 2 bases from V and 4 bases from J, with 11 bases between. The CDR3 sequence is 14 residues long. For the CDR3, the DNA is TGTGCCAGCAGCTTACCGGAAAGGGGCTATGGCTACACCTTC. Residues: CASSLPERGYGYTF.

The chain is built from TRBV5-1 and TRBJ1-1; D remains ambiguous. Germline CDR1 is SGHRS and CDR2 is YFSETQ. Trimming shortened V by 0 bases and J by 4 bases, and 7 bases separated the two germline ends. The CDR3 consists of 13 residues. CDR3 loop: CASSLELGTEAFF. DNA of the CDR3: TGCGCCAGCAGCTTGGAACTGGGCACTGAAGCTTTCTTT.

This clone occurred a few times. This sample also contains other DNA sequences that code for the same CDR3. The chain links TRBV5-1 to TRBJ2-7, with a possible D match to TRBD1 (6 bases). The V end lost 1 base, the J end lost 7 bases, and 9 bases lay between the germline ends. Germline-derived CDR1 and CDR2 are SGHRS and YFSETQ. CDR3 size: 12 residues. Here the CDR3 DNA reads TGCGCCAGCAGCTTGAATCAGGGGGAGCAGTACTTC. Protein sequence: CASSLNQGEQYF.

The V call is TRBV6-5, the J call TRBJ2-6; no clear D. Germline V CDR1 and CDR2: MNHEY, SVGAGI. This CDR3 spans 15 amino acids. Trimming stripped 9 bases from V and 0 bases from J, with 12 bases between. The CDR3 DNA follows: TGTGCCAGTCGTCACTCGGGCTCTGGGGCCAACGTCCTGACTTTC. It is translated as CASRHSGSGANVLTF.

This clone was detected only once. V gene TRBV18 combines with J gene TRBJ2-5; no firm D call. Deletions cut 6 bases from V and 4 bases from J, with 21 bases between. This CDR3 has 16 amino acids. The germline CDR1 and CDR2 sequences are KGHSH and LQKENI. This chain's CDR3 is CASSTARQTTGETQYF. The CDR3 nucleotides are TGTGCCAGCTCCACGGCACGCCAAACAACTGGAGAGACCCAGTACTTC.

This chain uses TRBV28 with TRBJ2-2; a possible D gene is TRBD1 (5 bases). Trimming pared 5 bases from V and 7 bases from J, leaving 23 bases between. The CDR3 extends over 17 amino acids. CDR1 and CDR2 (germline): MDHEN, SYDVKM. The CDR3 DNA reads TGTGCCAGCAGTGGGGCCCAGCTGCGTCTATCAGGCGGGGAGCTGTTTTTT. It codes for CASSGAQLRLSGGELFF.

In this sample, this clone turned up a few times. The chain combines TRBV19 with TRBJ1-2; TRBD1 aligns across 7 bases. This CDR3 spans 16 amino acids. The V gene end was trimmed by 3 bases and the J gene end by 4 bases; junction bases not matched to a gene: 11. Germline loops: CDR1 LNHDA, CDR2 SQIVND (reference sequence). CDR3 nucleotide sequence: TGTGCCAGTAGTATCGGGCAGACAGGGACAACCTATGGCTACACCTTC. It is translated as CASSIGQTGTTYGYTF.

V usage is TRBV5-4 and J usage is TRBJ2-5; perhaps TRBD2 as D (6 bases). The J call may not be correct, given that the DNA end is closer to TRBJ2-7. The CDR3 consists of 14 residues. Germline values: CDR1 SGHNT, CDR2 YYREEE (reference sequence). CDR3 DNA: TGTGCCAGCAGTAACGGACCTAGCGCCTACGAGCAGTACTTC. Amino acid sequence: CASSNGPSAYEQYF.

The J gene is TRBJ2-2, the V gene TRBV2; 10 positions match TRBD2. Germline lookup yields CDR1 SNHLY and CDR2 FYNNEI. The V gene end was trimmed by 7 bases and the J gene end by 5 bases; junction bases not matched to a gene: 4. This CDR3 contains 14 residues. CDR3 amino acids: CASTPGLATGELFF. As DNA, the CDR3 is TGTGCCAGCACCCCGGGACTAGCGACCGGGGAGCTGTTTTTT.

The chain couples TRBV6-6 to TRBJ1-2; D remains unclear. Per the germline V gene, CDR1 is MNHNY and CDR2 is SVGAGI (reference sequence). Trimming left V 6 bases short and J 6 bases short, with 11 bases between. The CDR3 extends over 12 amino acids. The CDR3 sequence: CASRPRTDGYTF. The CDR3 coding sequence is TGTGCCAGCAGACCTAGGACGGATGGCTACACCTTC.

This chain uses TRBV12-5 with TRBJ1-3; D gene uncertain. CDR3 length equals 16 residues. Germline V CDR1 and CDR2: LGHNT, FRNRAP. V dropped 0 bases and J dropped 0 bases, with 9 bases sitting between them. The CDR3 nucleotides are TGTGCTAGTGGTTTGGTACTTTCGGTCTCTGGAAACACCATATATTTT. Encoded protein: CASGLVLSVSGNTIYF.

The rearrangement links TRBV10-2 to TRBJ1-1, with D unclear. CDR1 is WSHSY and CDR2 is SAAADI in the germline V gene. The CDR3 has 14 residues. V lost 4 bases and J lost 1, with 10 bases in between. The CDR3 is CASSAFRTNTEAFF. In DNA, the CDR3 is TGCGCCAGCAGTGCCTTCAGGACGAACACTGAAGCTTTCTTT.

The CDR3 DNA follows: TGTGCCAGCAGCCCACAACAACTAGCGGGAGTTTGGAAGTTCTTC. This translates into CASSPQQLAGVWKFF. The gene calls are TRBV7-2 and TRBJ2-1, with 11 bases fitting TRBD2. Unmatched junction bases numbered 14, after V lost 5 bases and J lost 14 bases. The germline V gene has CDR1 SGHTA and CDR2 FQGNSA. The CDR3 consists of 15 residues.

This rearrangement joins TRBV28 to TRBJ2-7; 8 positions match TRBD2. Germline CDR1 is MDHEN and CDR2 is SYDVKM. With 8 bases clipped from V and 4 bases from J, the junction kept 1 base outside the gene matches. This CDR3 has 11 amino acids. CDR3 sequence: CASRGGYEQYF. CDR3 in DNA: TGTGCCAGCCGGGGGGGGTACGAGCAGTACTTC.

The rearrangement joins TRBV7-9 to TRBJ2-7; no definite D call. The CDR3 is 12 amino acids. Germline loops: CDR1 SEHNR, CDR2 FQNEAQ (reference sequence). Trimming took off 0 bases at V and 10 bases at J, with 10 bases between the two ends. The CDR3 region has the DNA TGTGCCAGCAGCTTAGCCCTTTCAGCCCAGTACTTC. This translates into CASSLALSAQYF.

V usage is TRBV29-1 and J usage is TRBJ2-1; the D gene could be TRBD1 or TRBD2 (6 bases each). CDR1 is SQVTM, CDR2 ANQGSEA, per germline. V was trimmed by 4 bases and J by 2 bases, leaving 15 bases between them. The CDR3 runs to 15 residues. The CDR3 loop is CSVGKWGAAYNEQFF. In DNA, the CDR3 is TGCAGCGTTGGGAAGTGGGGGGCGGCCTACAATGAGCAGTTCTTC.

The chain links TRBV5-1 to TRBJ2-1, with 12 positions matching TRBD2. The germline CDR1 and CDR2 sequences are SGHRS and YFSETQ. CDR3 length equals 16 residues. With 0 bases clipped from V and 7 bases from J, the junction kept 5 bases outside the gene matches. The CDR3 nucleotides read TGCGCCAGCAGCTTGGTGCCGACTAGCGGGAGTAATGAGCAGTTCTTC. This translates into CASSLVPTSGSNEQFF.